The clone carrying this T cell receptor (beta chain) was seen repeatedly, ten times or more. Its antigen is unidentified. Trimming cost V 0 bases and J 2 bases, with 6 bases left between them. Looked up from germline, CDR1 is MGHRA and CDR2 is YSYEKL. This CDR3 region has 14 residues. The sample originates from a study of identical twins. General study points: Low generation-probability sequences were in excess among twin-shared out-of-frame alpha sequences. Cord blood's abundant beta clonotypes had fewer insertions, unlike memory repertoires. The authors drew conclusions from cross-sectional statistical analysis rather than following the same donors.

Template switching introduced a universal primer site, and the cDNA bore unique molecular identifiers. TCRdb re-derived calls from the 5' RACE reads in MiXCR, one entry per CDR3 protein. The profile shows 1.5 million to 2 million distinct CDR3 sequences, about 30% of them singletons. The sample was cord blood. The V gene is TRBV4-1, the J gene TRBJ2-3; D gene ambiguous. This TCR derives from a newborn girl in good health. The CDR3 coding sequence is TGCGCCAGCAGCCAAGATGGGGTCACAGATACGCAGTATTTT. Its protein product is CASSQDGVTDTQYF.